The 10 T cell receptor beta chains below all came from one sample that was sequenced in a study of CD8+CD57+ T cells in acquired aplastic anemia. TCR beta VDJ and CDR3 profiles were obtained from a genomic DNA template. MiXCR was run by TCRdb on the reads, yielding one entry per CDR3 protein. The table shows just over 200,000 distinct CDR3 sequences, with 65% occurring only once. CD8+CD57+ cell expansion, shown by flow cytometry, had occurred in the patients selected for sequencing. Source material: sorted CD4+, CD8+, or CD8+CD57+ T cells (not recorded which) from PBMCs. All receptors derive from a human donor with aplastic anemia.

This clonotype was seen only a few times. The CDR3 region has the DNA TGTGCCAGCGGCCGGGAGACCCAGTACTTC. Its translation: CASGRETQYF. The chain employs TRBV9 and TRBJ2-5; D not resolved. Germline V gene lookup returns CDR1 SGDLS and CDR2 YYNGEE. V lost 7 bases and J 5 bases, leaving 6 bases between the germline ends. The CDR3 has 10 residues.

This chain uses TRBV12-3 or TRBV12-4 with TRBJ2-7; D may be TRBD1 (5 bases). Trimming shortened V by 2 bases and J by 4 bases, and 9 bases separated the two germline ends. This CDR3 is built from 13 residues. CDR3 bases: TGTGCCAGCAGTTTATTCCAGGGATACGAGCAGTACTTC. Translating gives CASSLFQGYEQYF.

This clonotype appeared many times. The J gene is TRBJ1-1, the V gene TRBV29-1; tentative D call: TRBD1 (5 bases). CDR3 size: 13 residues. The germline CDR1 and CDR2 sequences are SQVTM and ANQGSEA. V dropped 7 bases and J dropped 3 bases, with 15 bases sitting between them. The CDR3 bases are TGCAGCGCCGCTGGGGGTGGGGACACTGAAGCTTTCTTT. It specifies CSAAGGGDTEAFF.

V usage is TRBV7-9 and J usage is TRBJ2-4; 8 nucleotides agree with TRBD1. CDR3 length: 16 residues. J lost 6 bases, V lost 5 bases, and 12 bases had no gene match. Per the germline V gene, CDR1 is SEHNR and CDR2 is FQNEAQ (reference sequence). The DNA of the CDR3 is TGTGCCAGCAGCGACACGACAGGGGTACTGGGAAACATTCAGTACTTC. Protein: CASSDTTGVLGNIQYF.

The chain has TRBV24-1 and TRBJ2-1, with 10 bases matching TRBD2. This CDR3 is built from 16 residues. After removal of 0 bases from V and 5 bases from J, the junction contained 3 bases not matched to a gene. From germline, CDR1 is KGHDR and CDR2 SFDVKD. Here the CDR3 DNA reads TGTGCCACCAGTGATTTGGGGCTAGCGGGGGACAATGAGCAGTTCTTC. Residues: CATSDLGLAGDNEQFF.

Ten or more counts support this clonotype. J is TRBJ1-1 and V is TRBV20-1; no firm D call. Germline values: CDR1 DFQATT, CDR2 SNEGSKA (reference sequence). The CDR3 is made up of 13 amino acids. Trimming stripped 2 bases from V and 3 bases from J, with 10 bases between. The CDR3, as DNA: TGCAGTGCTAGATGGGTGAGGTACACTGAAGCTTTCTTT. Its protein product is CSARWVRYTEAFF.

This clonotype appeared a few times. The J gene is TRBJ2-1, the V gene TRBV24-1; 14 bases line up with TRBD2. The germline V gene encodes CDR1 KGHDR and CDR2 SFDVKD. The CDR3 has 18 amino acids. V was clipped by 0 bases and J by 5 bases; unmatched bases: 5. The CDR3 bases are TGTGCCACCAGTGATTTGGGAGGACTAGCGGGAGGCCACAATGAGCAGTTCTTC. Its protein product is CATSDLGGLAGGHNEQFF.

Comment on this clonotype: Here the CDR3 omits its conserved ending phenylalanine or tryptophan, so a read error is the likely source. The limits of the CDR3 on the DNA are not certain, so only TCRdb's listed CDR3 is given. The rearrangement joins TRBV10-3 to TRBJ1-6; the D segment call TRBD1 is taken from the table without a DNA check. CDR1 and CDR2 from the germline V gene are ENHRY and SYGVKD. The CDR3 length is 16 residues, termini included. CDR3 region: CAISEYRAGDNSPLQS.

This clonotype was found many times. The rearrangement links TRBV9 to TRBJ1-2; 12 bases line up with TRBD1. V lost 3 bases to trimming and J lost 6 bases; unmatched junction nucleotides: 3. Germline V lookup: CDR1 SGDLS, CDR2 YYNGEE. The CDR3 has 14 amino acids. In DNA, the CDR3 is TGTGCCAGCAGCGACGGGACAGGGGGCGATGGCTACACCTTC. It codes for CASSDGTGGDGYTF.

The chain has TRBV20-1 and TRBJ2-7, with D possibly being TRBD2 (6 bases). V was trimmed by 6 bases and J by 6 bases, leaving 15 bases between them. Germline V gene lookup returns CDR1 DFQATT and CDR2 SNEGSKA (reference sequence). The CDR3 extends over 12 amino acids. CDR3 protein: CSAPRLGGEQYF. The CDR3 DNA reads as TGCAGTGCCCCGCGACTAGGTGGCGAGCAGTACTTC.